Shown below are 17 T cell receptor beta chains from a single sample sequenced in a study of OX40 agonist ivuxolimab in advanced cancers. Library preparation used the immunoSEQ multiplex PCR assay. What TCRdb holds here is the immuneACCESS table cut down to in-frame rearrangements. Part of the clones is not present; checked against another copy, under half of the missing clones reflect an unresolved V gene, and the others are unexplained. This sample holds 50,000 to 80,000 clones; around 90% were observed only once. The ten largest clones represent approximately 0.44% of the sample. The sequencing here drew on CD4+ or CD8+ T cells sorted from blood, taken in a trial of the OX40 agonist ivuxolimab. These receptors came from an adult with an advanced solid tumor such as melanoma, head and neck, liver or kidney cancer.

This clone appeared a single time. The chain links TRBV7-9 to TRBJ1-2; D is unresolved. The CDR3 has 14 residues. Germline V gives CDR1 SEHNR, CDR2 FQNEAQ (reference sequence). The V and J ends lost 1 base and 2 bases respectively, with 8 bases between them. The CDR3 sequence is CASSLGQTNYGYTF. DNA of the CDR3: TGTGCCAGCAGCTTAGGCCAGACGAACTATGGCTACACCTTC.

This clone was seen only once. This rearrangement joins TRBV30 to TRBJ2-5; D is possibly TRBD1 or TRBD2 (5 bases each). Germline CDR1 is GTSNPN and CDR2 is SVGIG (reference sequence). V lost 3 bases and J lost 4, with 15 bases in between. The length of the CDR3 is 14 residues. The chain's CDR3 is CAWRSGTRRETQYF. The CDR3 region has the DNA TGTGCCTGGAGGTCCGGGACCAGGCGAGAGACCCAGTACTTC. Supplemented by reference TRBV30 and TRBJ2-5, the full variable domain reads SQTIHQWPATLVQPVGSPLSLECTVEGTSNPNLYWYRQAAGRGLQLLFYSVGIGQISSEVPQNLSASRPQDRQFILSSKKLLLSDSGFYLCAWRSGTRRETQYFGPGTRLLVL.

This CDR3 is CASLGENYGYTF. Written as DNA, the CDR3 is TGTGCCAGTCTCGGGGAAAACTATGGCTACACCTTC. V gene TRBV7-2 combines with J gene TRBJ1-2, with D hard to call. CDR1 and CDR2 (germline): SGHTA, FQGNSA. The CDR3 is 12 amino acids. V was clipped by 9 bases and J by 2 bases, with 10 bases between them.

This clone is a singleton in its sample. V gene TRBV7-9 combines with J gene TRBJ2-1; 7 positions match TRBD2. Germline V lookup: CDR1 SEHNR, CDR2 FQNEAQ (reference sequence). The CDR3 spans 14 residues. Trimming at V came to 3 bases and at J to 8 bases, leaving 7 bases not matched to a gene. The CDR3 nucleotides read TGTGCCAGCAGCTTGAGCGGGACTTTGGATGAGCAGTTCTTC. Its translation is CASSLSGTLDEQFF.

The CDR3 loop reads CASRASGSRLDTQYF. Here the CDR3 DNA reads TGTGCCAGCAGAGCTAGCGGGAGTAGGTTAGATACGCAGTATTTT. The chain links TRBV6-5 to TRBJ2-3, with 10 bases identical to TRBD2. V lost 6 bases, J lost 5 bases, and 8 bases stayed unmatched. Germline assignment: CDR1 MNHEY and CDR2 SVGAGI. The CDR3 is 15 residues long.

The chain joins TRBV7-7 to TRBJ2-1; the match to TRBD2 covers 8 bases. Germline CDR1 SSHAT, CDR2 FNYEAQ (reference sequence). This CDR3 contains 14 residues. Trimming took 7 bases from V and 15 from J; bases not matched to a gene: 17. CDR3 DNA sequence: TGTGCCAGCACCGCGACTCGGGCGGGAGGTCGCTTGTTCTTC. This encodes CASTATRAGGRLFF. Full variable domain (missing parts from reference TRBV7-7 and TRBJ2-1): GAGVSQSPRYKVTKRGQDVTLRCDPISSHATLYWYQQALGQGPEFLTYFNYEAQPDKSGLPSDRFSAERPEGSISTLTIQRTEQRDSAMYRCASTATRAGGRLFFGPGTRLTVL.

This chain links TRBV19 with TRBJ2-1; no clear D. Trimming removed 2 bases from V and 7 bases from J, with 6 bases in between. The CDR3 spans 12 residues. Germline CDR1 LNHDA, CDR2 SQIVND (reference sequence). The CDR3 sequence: CASSIFANEQFF. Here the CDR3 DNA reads TGTGCCAGTAGTATATTTGCAAATGAGCAGTTCTTC.

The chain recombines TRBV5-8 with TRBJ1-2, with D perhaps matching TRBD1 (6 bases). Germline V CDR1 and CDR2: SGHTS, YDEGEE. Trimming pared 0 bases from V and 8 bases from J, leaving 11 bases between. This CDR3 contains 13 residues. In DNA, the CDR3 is TGTGCCAGCAGCTTGGATGGGGGGCAAGGCTACACCTTC. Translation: CASSLDGGQGYTF.

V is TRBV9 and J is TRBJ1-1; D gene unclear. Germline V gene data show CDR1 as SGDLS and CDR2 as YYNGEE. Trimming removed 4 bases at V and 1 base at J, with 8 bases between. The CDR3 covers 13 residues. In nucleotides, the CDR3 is TGTGCCAGCAGCAGGAAAGCGAACACTGAAGCTTTCTTT. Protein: CASSRKANTEAFF.

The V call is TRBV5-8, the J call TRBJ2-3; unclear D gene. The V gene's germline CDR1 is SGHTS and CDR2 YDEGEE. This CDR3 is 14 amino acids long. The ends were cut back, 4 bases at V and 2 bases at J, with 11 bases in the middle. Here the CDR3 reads CASSLGHPTDTQYF. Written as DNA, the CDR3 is TGTGCCAGCAGCCTGGGCCACCCCACAGATACGCAGTATTTT.

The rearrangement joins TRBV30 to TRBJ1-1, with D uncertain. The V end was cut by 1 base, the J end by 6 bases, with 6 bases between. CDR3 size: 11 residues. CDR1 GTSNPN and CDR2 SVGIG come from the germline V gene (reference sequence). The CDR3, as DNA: TGTGCCTGGAGTGGGGGAGCTGAAGCTTTCTTT. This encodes CAWSGGAEAFF.

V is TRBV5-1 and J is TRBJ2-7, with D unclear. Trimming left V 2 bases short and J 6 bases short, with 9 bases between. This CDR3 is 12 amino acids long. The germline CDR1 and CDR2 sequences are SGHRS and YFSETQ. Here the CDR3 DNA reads TGCGCCAGCAGCTTAAGTACCGCCGAGCAGTACTTC. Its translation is CASSLSTAEQYF.

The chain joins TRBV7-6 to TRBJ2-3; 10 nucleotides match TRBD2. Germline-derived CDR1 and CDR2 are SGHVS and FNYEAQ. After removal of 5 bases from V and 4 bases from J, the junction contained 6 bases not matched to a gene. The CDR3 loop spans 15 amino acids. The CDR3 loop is CASSASSGSPDTQYF. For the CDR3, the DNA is TGTGCCAGCAGCGCCTCTAGCGGGAGCCCAGATACGCAGTATTTT.

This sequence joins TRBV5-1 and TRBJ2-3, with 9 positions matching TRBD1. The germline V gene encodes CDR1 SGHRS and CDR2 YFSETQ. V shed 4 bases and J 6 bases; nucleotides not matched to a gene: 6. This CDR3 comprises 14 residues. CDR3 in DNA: TGCGCCAGCAGCAAGGACAGGGGACATGATACGCAGTATTTT. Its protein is CASSKDRGHDTQYF.

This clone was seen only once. The CDR3 spells CASSPWTSGNSYEQYF. In DNA form, the CDR3 reads TGTGCCAGCAGTCCATGGACTAGCGGGAACTCCTACGAGCAGTACTTC. This chain links TRBV27 with TRBJ2-7, with 12 bases identical to TRBD2. Germline V CDR1 and CDR2: MNHEY, SMNVEV (reference sequence). V trimming: 5 bases; J trimming: 0 bases; junction bases outside the gene matches: 5. The CDR3 sequence is 16 residues long.

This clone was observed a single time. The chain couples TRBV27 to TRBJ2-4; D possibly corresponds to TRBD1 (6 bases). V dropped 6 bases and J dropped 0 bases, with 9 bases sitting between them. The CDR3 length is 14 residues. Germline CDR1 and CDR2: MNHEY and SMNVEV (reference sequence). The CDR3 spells CASRLTGAKNIQYF. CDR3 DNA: TGTGCCAGCAGGCTGACAGGAGCCAAAAACATTCAGTACTTC.

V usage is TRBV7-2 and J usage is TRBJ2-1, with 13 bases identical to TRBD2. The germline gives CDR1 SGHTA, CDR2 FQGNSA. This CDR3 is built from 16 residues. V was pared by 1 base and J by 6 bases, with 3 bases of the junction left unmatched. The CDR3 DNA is TGTGCCAGCAGCTTAGGACTAGCGGGAGGTCTCAATGAGCAGTTCTTC. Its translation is CASSLGLAGGLNEQFF.